Detailed here is one T cell receptor (beta chain). Antigen: not known. The junction had 6 bases not matched to a gene; V was cut back by 6 bases and J by 6 bases. From germline, CDR1 is KGHSH and CDR2 LQKENI. The CDR3 has 14 amino acids. These data originate in a study of radiotherapy plus CTLA-4 blockade in lung cancer. About the research overall: Objective responses were observed in around a sixth of patients, and disease control was achieved by about 30%. Study outcomes and limitations: It was early blood T cell clone dynamics, with interferon-beta, that reportedly best predicted response.

Sequenced by immunoSEQ multiplex PCR; TCRdb stores in-frame clones only, minus some. The sample consists of 85,000 to 120,000 clones, 85% to 90% of them appearing once. This clonotype originated in a human donor with non-small cell lung cancer that progressed on radiotherapy plus ipilimumab. Some clones in this sample may be carry-over from other donors' samples. Specimen: peripheral blood, collected from a patient treated with radiotherapy plus ipilimumab. The rearrangement uses TRBV18 and TRBJ2-7; 12 bases map to TRBD2. The CDR3: CASSPTSGGIEQYF. The CDR3 region has the DNA TGTGCCAGCTCTCCGACTAGCGGGGGTATCGAGCAGTACTTC.